This T cell receptor (beta chain) was retrieved from a study of T cells in Graves' hyperthyroidism and ophthalmopathy (dated by TCRdb to the late 2010s). Notes on the research overall: Peripheral blood was collected at initial diagnosis, before any treatment. The approximately 97 discovery patients were randomly divided into training and test sets at a 7:3 ratio. An independent validation cohort of around 20 hyperthyroidism patients and 15 or so patients who later progressed to ophthalmopathy tested prospective prediction of ophthalmopathy. In addition, the study compared T-cell repertoires in thyroid tissue and in blood from six Graves' hyperthyroidism patients. TCR Vbeta CDR3 sequencing of 120 to 150 peripheral blood samples (under 45 ophthalmopathy, around 80 hyperthyroidism and around 17 progressor patients) is reported in the paper. Following sampling, methimazole starting at 30 mg daily was given to hyperthyroidism patients, and high-dose intravenous methylprednisolone was given to ophthalmopathy patients. A discovery cohort of approximately 97 patients, about 44 with Graves' ophthalmopathy and over 55 with stable Graves' hyperthyroidism, was used to find distinguishing TCR V-J signatures.

The CDR1 and CDR2 encoded by the germline V gene (reference sequence) are SEHNR and FQNEAQ. Including the terminal cysteine and phenylalanine, the CDR3 comprises 15 residues. This entry keeps only the CDR3 DNA: 45 bases, framed from base 1. V loses 5 bases of germline sequence and J loses 4 bases, and the interval between the two ends is 15 bases. TCR beta CDR3 regions were amplified from RNA transcripts. For the first round of RT-PCR on the TCR CDR3, the HTBI primer set was used together with the Qiagen OneStep RT-PCR kit. A second multiplex PCR round built the libraries, followed by size selection and purification. Paired-end sequencing of the libraries was performed with 100 bp reads on an Illumina HiSeq2000. In the original analysis: SOAPnuke was used to process the raw data, removing reads that contained adapters or uncalled bases, had a mean Phred below 15, or lacked an exact match to the constant primer or identifier. High-quality paired reads were merged with COPE v1.2.5, and unique nucleotide sequences were defined as clonotypes. Clonotypes were aligned to IMGT TRBV, TRBD and TRBJ reference segments using MiTCR v1.1. The analysis included only V-J combinations with a frequency above 0.0001, which together covered 99% to 99.2% of the repertoires. A TCS score was defined as the ratio between F50 (clonal expansion) and ExV (chaos), using BLOSUM62-based TCRdist between CDR3 peptides within each V-J. Welch's t-statistics and random forest reduced roughly 540 V-J features to some 14, which were used in a naive Bayes classifier (R e1071). The public reads were run again by TCRdb, first through fastp at Q25 and then through MiXCR, and only productive beta chains were kept. Entries are consolidated by CDR3 protein sequence, retaining the most common genes and DNA. The V and J calls were not made by the authors but by TCRdb's processing. The table for this sample lists approximately 610,000 distinct CDR3 sequences; around 15% of them were counted only once. The top ten clonotypes cover 15% to 20% of the sample.

Comment on this clonotype: What this receptor recognizes is not known. No per-base quality is available; no much larger clone lies one base away.

A patient counted as having stable Graves' hyperthyroidism if no progression to ophthalmopathy occurred over 18 months of follow-up. Hyperthyroidism patients were newly diagnosed, had a disease duration of under 2 months, and were aged 18 to 65 years. Exclusion was applied to patients with uncontrolled infections, other autoimmune diseases, pregnancy or lactation. Diagnoses were established on the basis of clinical symptoms, serum thyroxine and TRAb, thyroid ultrasound, and orbital computed tomography. Ficoll-Paque density gradient centrifugation was used to isolate PBMCs from under 11 ml of fresh peripheral blood. Total RNA was extracted with Trizol reagent, and quality was checked on an Agilent 2100 Bioanalyzer. Study-wide findings and limitations: In validation, the model predicted progression to ophthalmopathy a median of roughly six months before onset, with around 70% sensitivity and nearly 75% specificity. No statistical method was used to fix the sample size in advance, and group allocation was not hidden from the investigators. Blood samples also contained most of the expanded thyroid clonotypes (frequency above 0.001), which suggests that blood repertoires may reflect thyroid immune responses. A 13 V-J signature model separated ophthalmopathy from stable hyperthyroidism, with 87.88% sensitivity and 81% to 82% specificity in cross-validation and 80%/75% in testing.

This TCR derives from a woman under 30 with Graves' hyperthyroidism. The receptor chain draws on TRBV7-9 and TRBJ1-3, and possibly TRBD1, on 5 matching bases. Input material: blood. The DNA is TGTGCCAGCAGCCCCACGGGGCTATCGGGAAACACCATATATTTT. Translated, it reads CASSPTGLSGNTIYF.